The entry below describes one T cell receptor (gamma chain). Its binding antigen is unknown. No much larger clone exists at a distance of one base, and base qualities are not known. This sample stems from a study of intestinal T cells in coeliac disease (dated by TCRdb to between 2020 and 2021). Regarding the research as a whole: Coeliac patients were found to be much younger than controls, with mean ages of around 16.0 versus 57 years recorded in the TRG cohort. Duodenal biopsies from some 30 coeliac disease patients and around 22 non-coeliac controls made up a second, larger TCR-gamma (TRG) cohort. The TCR-delta (TRD) cohort comprised duodenal biopsies from about 11 coeliac disease patients and about 11 non-coeliac controls. Summary of the overall study and its limitations: In training, clustering based on TRD kmers put every one of the 22 biopsies in the right class, and the leave-one-out accuracy was reported as 91%. Clustering based on TRG put most of the roughly 54 biopsies (94.4%) in the right class, and the reported leave-one-out accuracy was roughly 87%. A significant age difference was observed between coeliac and control groups, although significant classification was not yielded by an age-split analysis. FFPE-derived DNA was found to be relatively degraded, and loss of a proportion of TCR sequences in each sample was likely caused by this degradation. There was no way to tell repeated CDR3 amino acid sequences apart from PCR duplicates.

For each case, genomic DNA was isolated from ten 5-um FFPE scrolls with the QIAamp DNA FFPE tissue kit. Classification of coeliac disease based on the TCR repertoire was tested using fully anonymised formalin-fixed paraffin-embedded duodenal biopsies that were surplus to diagnostic needs. V and J are trimmed by 0 bases and 12 bases, and the gene matches miss 8 bases of the junction. From the cysteine up to the phenylalanine, the CDR3 has a length of 13 residues. Just CDR3 DNA is preserved here, 39 bases in frame from base 1. The library was obtained by multiplex PCR. These reads were obtained on an Ion Torrent PGM. The LymphoTrack kit, which has primers carrying Illumina adapters, was used to amplify TRG repertoires from around 0.2 ug of biopsy DNA. After purification with AMPure XP beads and quantification on a 2100 Bioanalyzer, the TRG amplicons were pooled in equimolar amounts. An Ion PGM instrument was used to sequence the TRG libraries. The study's processing was this. FastX discarded any read in which over 10% of nucleotides had a quality score below the third quartile for that patient. Reads were aligned with IMGT/HighV-QUEST to assign V, D and J genes, identify CDR3 regions and assess functionality. Sequences were converted to amino acids, and every sequence predicted to be non-functional was removed. CDR3s were split into kmers, with and without positional annotation; kmer frequencies underwent PCA, and samples were clustered using all 1023 combinations of PCs 1-10. Classification was validated by leave-one-out cross-validation, re-optimising parameters on the remaining samples each time. Using the vegan R package, Shannon diversity was calculated from repeated random subsamples whose size matched the lowest read count. In TCRdb, clones were called once more from the public reads by CATT, and rows of identical DNA were later combined. Clone size and V and J calls follow TCRdb, not the original study. In all, the sample holds fewer than 1,900 gamma-chain clones, and approximately 56% of those were seen once. Of the sample, about 5.4% falls within the top ten clones.

This chain is built from TRGV11 and TRGJ1 or TRGJ2. TRGV11 belongs to the ORF category, with a function that is uncertain. This sequence was found in a human donor with celiac disease. The sequencing input was a duodenal biopsy. This receptor carries the CDR3 CACWIRHVVGKLF. The sequence in DNA is TGTGCCTGCTGGATTAGGCACGTCGTGGGGAAACTCTTT.